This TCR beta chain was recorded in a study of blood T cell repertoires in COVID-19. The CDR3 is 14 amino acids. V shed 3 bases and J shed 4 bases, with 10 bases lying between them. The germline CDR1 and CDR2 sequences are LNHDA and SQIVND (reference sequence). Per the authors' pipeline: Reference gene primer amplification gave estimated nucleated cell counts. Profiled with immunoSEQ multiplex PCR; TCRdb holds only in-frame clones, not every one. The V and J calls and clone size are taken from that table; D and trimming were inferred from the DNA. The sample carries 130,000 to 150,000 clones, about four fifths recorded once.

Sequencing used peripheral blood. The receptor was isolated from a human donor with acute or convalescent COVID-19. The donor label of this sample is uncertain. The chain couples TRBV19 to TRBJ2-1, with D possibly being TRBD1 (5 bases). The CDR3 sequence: CASSIQGGYNEQFF. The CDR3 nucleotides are TGTGCCAGTAGTATTCAGGGCGGATACAATGAGCAGTTCTTC.